Following are 13 T cell receptor beta chains from one sample sequenced in a study of cytomegalovirus exposure and HLA in healthy donors. The study ran its PCR with 60 Vbeta and 13 Jbeta primers. Profiled with immunoSEQ multiplex PCR; TCRdb holds only in-frame clones, not every one. The specimen's table records around 45,000 clones. What was sequenced was PBMCs. The receptors come from a male donor in good health and CMV-seronegative.

The chain uses TRBV4-1 and TRBJ2-7, with 9 positions matching TRBD1. CDR1 and CDR2 from the germline V gene are MGHRA and YSYEKL. The CDR3 consists of 16 residues. J was trimmed by 3 bases and V by 8 bases; bases with no gene match: 14. This CDR3 reads CASAEAADRGFYEQYF. In nucleotides, the CDR3 is TGCGCCAGCGCAGAAGCAGCGGACAGGGGTTTCTACGAGCAGTACTTC.

About this clone: At one of its ends the junction is not consistent with the germline gene, which may arise from a read error. The genes are TRBV6-1 and TRBJ2-5; TRBD1 aligns across 7 bases. CDR1 and CDR2 from the germline V gene are MNHNS and SASEGT. This CDR3 has 13 amino acids. The CDR3 coding sequence is TGTGCCAGCAGGGAAGGGGGCCGCGAGACCCAGTACTTC. Protein: CASREGGRETQYF.

The chain is built from TRBV30 and TRBJ1-1; D remains unclear. The CDR3 consists of 13 residues. V lost 5 bases and J 5 bases, leaving 15 bases between the germline ends. From germline, CDR1 is GTSNPN and CDR2 SVGIG (reference sequence). In DNA, the CDR3 is TGTGCCTGGGTTACGACGGGAGGTACTGAAGCTTTCTTT. Its protein is CAWVTTGGTEAFF.

Concerning this clone: One end of the junction fails to match germline, which may point to a read error. The gene calls are TRBV30 and TRBJ1-1; the D is unclear. Germline-derived CDR1 and CDR2 are GTSNPN and SVGIG (reference sequence). The CDR3 extends over 15 amino acids. This CDR3 is CVWSVSRFMNTEAFF. In DNA, the CDR3 is TGTGTCTGGAGTGTATCACGGTTTATGAACACTGAAGCTTTCTTT.

The gene calls are TRBV9 and TRBJ2-6, with TRBD1 matching over 11 bases. This CDR3 is 20 amino acids long. Germline CDR1 is SGDLS and CDR2 is YYNGEE. V was clipped by 3 bases and J by 0 bases; unmatched bases: 11. In DNA form, the CDR3 reads TGTGCCAGCAGCGCCTTTCTAGGACAGGGGGCCAGCTCTGGGGCCAACGTCCTGACTTTC. Its protein product is CASSAFLGQGASSGANVLTF.

The chain joins TRBV7-3 to TRBJ2-1; D may be TRBD2 (6 bases). The germline CDR1 and CDR2 sequences are SGHTA and FQGTGA. V was trimmed by 5 bases and J by 2 bases, leaving 10 bases between them. The CDR3 covers 14 residues. In DNA form, the CDR3 reads TGTGCCAGCAGCACCGGACTACCCTACAATGAGCAGTTCTTC. It specifies CASSTGLPYNEQFF.

The J gene is TRBJ2-2, the V gene TRBV9, with D possibly TRBD2 on 6 matching bases. Germline CDR1 and CDR2: SGDLS and YYNGEE. V was pared by 0 bases and J by 0 bases, with 6 bases between. This CDR3 is built from 15 residues. The CDR3 nucleotides are TGTGCCAGCAGCGTAGCGGGGGCGAACACCGGGGAGCTGTTTTTT. Protein product: CASSVAGANTGELFF.

This chain joins TRBV6-5 and TRBJ2-7; 8 nucleotides agree with TRBD1. Trimming cost V 6 bases and J 0 bases; bases outside gene matches: 7. The length of the CDR3 is 15 residues. Per germline, CDR1 MNHEY and CDR2 SVGAGI. The CDR3 region has the DNA TGTGCCAGCAGACCCGGGACAGGAGACTCCTACGAGCAGTACTTC. It specifies CASRPGTGDSYEQYF.

The genes are TRBV25-1 and TRBJ1-3; D gene ambiguous. Germline CDR1 reads MGHDK; CDR2 reads SYGVNS. V was pared by 3 bases and J by 4 bases, with 10 bases between. This CDR3 spans 14 amino acids. The CDR3 DNA is TGTGCCAGCAGTGACCTAATTAGAGGAAACACCATATATTTT. This codes for CASSDLIRGNTIYF.

The gene calls are TRBV10-3 and TRBJ1-1, with 10 bases matching TRBD1. The germline CDR1 and CDR2 sequences are ENHRY and SYGVKD. The CDR3 is 14 amino acids. V shed 7 bases, J shed 5 bases, and the junction held 7 bases outside the gene matches. CDR3: CAINRDRGGTEAFF. The CDR3 DNA reads as TGTGCCATCAACCGGGACAGGGGAGGAACTGAAGCTTTCTTT.

The chain has TRBV7-2 and TRBJ1-6; D is undetermined. Trimming shortened V by 1 base and J by 10 bases, and 17 bases separated the two germline ends. This CDR3 is 16 amino acids long. The germline CDR1 and CDR2 sequences are SGHTA and FQGNSA. The CDR3 bases are TGTGCCAGCAGCTTAGACGTATATCCGGGGAACTCACCCCTCCACTTT. Protein product: CASSLDVYPGNSPLHF. The full variable domain, completed using reference TRBV7-2 and TRBJ1-6, is GAGVSQSPSNKVTEKGKDVELRCDPISGHTALYWYRQSLGQGLEFLIYFQGNSAPDKSGLPSDRFSAERTGGSVSTLTIQRTQQEDSAVYLCASSLDVYPGNSPLHFGNGTRLTVT.

CDR3 sequence (DNA): TGCGCCAGCAGCCCCGTGGACTACCCCCTGGAGGGCTACACCTTC. It specifies CASSPVDYPLEGYTF. This chain links TRBV4-3 with TRBJ1-2; D is uncertain. The CDR3 covers 15 residues. Trimming removed 4 bases at V and 8 bases at J, with 20 bases between. Germline lookup yields CDR1 LGHNA and CDR2 YSLEER.

The chain links TRBV5-1 to TRBJ1-3; D is uncertain. Germline V gene sequence: CDR1 SGHRS, CDR2 YFSETQ. This CDR3 is 15 amino acids long. V dropped 1 base and J dropped 0 bases, with 8 bases sitting between them. The CDR3 loop is CASSLSDYSGNTIYF. CDR3 nucleotide sequence: TGCGCCAGCAGCTTGTCCGACTACTCTGGAAACACCATATATTTT. Drawing the rest from reference TRBV5-1 and TRBJ1-3, the complete variable domain is KAGVTQTPRYLIKTRGQQVTLSCSPISGHRSVSWYQQTPGQGLQFLFEYFSETQRNKGNFPGRFSGRQFSNSRSEMNVSTLELGDSALYLCASSLSDYSGNTIYFGEGSWLTVV.